This section outlines one T cell receptor beta chain sequence together with its context. This sample was taken from a study of T cell responses to AZD1222 COVID-19 vaccine. Trimming pared 2 bases from V and 4 bases from J, leaving 9 bases between. Germline assignment: CDR1 SGHTA and CDR2 FQGNSA. The CDR3 is 14 amino acids. Profiling relied on immunoSEQ multiplex PCR, and the TCRdb table lists in-frame clones only, not all of them. The table has almost 65,000 clones, around 84% seen once. The TCR originated in an adult in good health. This chain links TRBV7-2 with TRBJ2-1; TRBD1 might be the D (6 bases). The material was peripheral blood, obtained on day 0 of AZD1222 vaccination. Here the CDR3 reads CASSLLTGYNEQFF. CDR3 coding DNA: TGTGCCAGCAGCTTACTTACAGGGTACAATGAGCAGTTCTTC.